The 15 T cell receptor beta chains below were found in one sample sequenced in a study of T-cell reconstitution after alpha-beta-depleted transplantation in children (dated by TCRdb to the mid-2010s). The sample's treatment or condition label is to be understood as: allogeneic hematopoietic cell transplantation with graft depleted of TCRalphabeta T cells and CD19 B cells. The method behind the library was PCR. Reads for this sample came from an Illumina HiSeq 2500. To normalize quantification of the TCRbeta repertoire, the TCR libraries were built with molecular barcoding that relied on unique molecular identifiers. The public reads were run again by TCRdb, first through fastp at Q25 and then through MiXCR, and only productive beta chains were kept. Entries that share a CDR3 protein sequence are merged under the most common genes and DNA. The sample table contains fewer than 150,000 distinct CDR3 sequences; only one count was recorded for roughly 9.7% of them. The top ten constitute 20% to 30% of the sample.

Sequenced here: PBMCs, mostly from graft donor cells, sampled 180 days after TCRalphabeta/CD19-depleted stem cell transplant. The source is a girl under three years old who had a stem cell transplant for combined immunodeficiency, so the T cells may come from the graft donor.

There are a few counts of this clonotype. The chain combines TRBV29-1 with TRBJ2-1; D not certain. This CDR3 comprises 11 residues. CDR1 is SQVTM and CDR2 is ANQGSEA in the germline V gene. V was shortened by 7 bases and J by 5 bases, with 9 bases between the two germline ends. CDR3 sequence: CSATLNNEQFF. In nucleotides, the CDR3 is TGCAGCGCAACCTTAAACAATGAGCAGTTCTTC.

The chain uses TRBV5-6 and TRBJ2-7, with D unresolved. V shed 0 bases and J shed 2 bases, with 9 bases lying between them. Looked up from germline, CDR1 is SGHDT and CDR2 is YYEEEE. This CDR3 spans 14 amino acids. For the CDR3, the DNA is TGTGCCAGCAGCTTGGACGTGGTTACCTACGAGCAGTACTTC. Translation: CASSLDVVTYEQYF.

This clonotype was counted between two and nine times. The gene calls are TRBV4-3 and TRBJ2-5; the D gene is possibly TRBD2 (6 bases). With 2 bases removed from V and 9 bases from J, the gap between germline ends came to 19 bases. The CDR3 is made up of 15 amino acids. The V gene's germline CDR1 is LGHNA and CDR2 YSLEER. The CDR3 coding sequence is TGCGCCAGCAGCCAACAACGGCGGGTCGGAGGGCCCCAGTACTTC. Translating it yields CASSQQRRVGGPQYF.

This clonotype was seen a few times. The CDR3 sequence is CASSLHRGLRETQYF. CDR3 bases: TGCGCCAGCAGCCTCCACAGGGGGCTGCGGGAGACCCAGTACTTC. The chain joins TRBV5-1 to TRBJ2-5, with TRBD1 identical over 9 bases. The germline CDR1 and CDR2 sequences are SGHRS and YFSETQ. With V trimmed by 4 bases and J by 5 bases, 9 bases remained unmatched. This CDR3 is 15 amino acids long.

This clonotype has ten or more counts. V usage is TRBV29-1 and J usage is TRBJ2-1, with D possibly TRBD1 on 5 matching bases. V lost 6 bases, J lost 6 bases, and 15 bases lay in between. The CDR3 has 13 residues. CDR1 and CDR2 (germline): SQVTM, ANQGSEA. The CDR3 is CSVSRQSTNEQFF. Written as DNA, the CDR3 is TGCAGCGTGAGCCGACAGAGCACCAATGAGCAGTTCTTC.

This clonotype has a handful of counts. The rearrangement uses TRBV2 and TRBJ2-7; the match to TRBD1 covers 8 bases. The ends lost 4 bases at V and 2 bases at J; junction bases unmatched: 1. The CDR3 contains 13 residues. The germline CDR1 and CDR2 sequences are SNHLY and FYNNEI. The DNA for the CDR3 is TGTGCCAGCAGTGGACAGGGGACCTACGAGCAGTACTTC. Translation: CASSGQGTYEQYF.

CDR3 coding DNA: TGCGCCAGCAGCTTGTCCCCGACAGGGGTTGAGACCCAGTACTTC. As protein: CASSLSPTGVETQYF. This chain uses TRBV5-1 with TRBJ2-5; 8 bases line up with TRBD1. Germline CDR1 SGHRS, CDR2 YFSETQ. The V and J ends lost 1 base and 5 bases, in that order; junction bases with no gene match: 7. The CDR3 loop spans 15 amino acids. Together with reference TRBV5-1 and TRBJ2-5, the CDR3 gives the full variable domain: KAGVTQTPRYLIKTRGQQVTLSCSPISGHRSVSWYQQTPGQGLQFLFEYFSETQRNKGNFPGRFSGRQFSNSRSEMNVSTLELGDSALYLCASSLSPTGVETQYFGPGTRLLVL.

This clonotype occurred a few times. The chain uses TRBV5-1 and TRBJ2-5; 7 bases match TRBD1. The CDR3 contains 15 residues. Germline V gene data show CDR1 as SGHRS and CDR2 as YFSETQ. V was pared by 2 bases and J by 4 bases, with 8 bases of the junction left unmatched. The CDR3 bases are TGCGCCAGCAGCTTTGACAGGGTTCGGGGAGAGACCCAGTACTTC. Encoded protein: CASSFDRVRGETQYF.

This clonotype showed up just a few times. This sequence joins TRBV20-1 and TRBJ2-3; D is perhaps TRBD1 (5 bases). Trimming cost V 6 bases and J 0 bases, with 19 bases left between them. The CDR3 consists of 16 residues. The germline gives CDR1 DFQATT, CDR2 SNEGSKA (reference sequence). In DNA form, the CDR3 reads TGCAGTGCCCATAGGGGCAATACACCTAGCACAGATACGCAGTATTTT. This encodes CSAHRGNTPSTDTQYF.

The CDR3 DNA reads TGTGCCAGCAGCCCATCGCCCGGAAACATTCAGTACTTC. This codes for CASSPSPGNIQYF. The chain employs TRBV7-9 and TRBJ2-4; D ambiguous. The CDR3 is 13 amino acids. Trimming stripped 5 bases from V and 6 bases from J, with 11 bases between. Per the germline V gene, CDR1 is SEHNR and CDR2 is FQNEAQ (reference sequence).

Turning to this clonotype: Compared with germline, one end of the junction differs, possibly owing to a read error. The chain combines TRBV6-5 with TRBJ2-7, with D maybe TRBD1 (6 bases). The CDR3 is made up of 13 amino acids. The V gene's germline CDR1 is MNHEY and CDR2 SVGAGI. The CDR3 protein is CASSSQPDSSKDF. DNA of the CDR3: TGTGCCAGCAGTTCCCAGCCGGACAGCTCCAAGGACTTC.

V usage is TRBV30 and J usage is TRBJ2-7; 7 bases match TRBD1. Germline CDR1 GTSNPN, CDR2 SVGIG (reference sequence). With 4 bases clipped from V and 0 bases from J, the junction kept 6 bases outside the gene matches. This CDR3 is built from 14 residues. CDR3 bases: TGTGCCTGGACCACAGGGGTTGCCTCCTACGAGCAGTACTTC. It yields the protein CAWTTGVASYEQYF.

CDR3 sequence reads: CASSILTGKAGNTIYF. In DNA, the CDR3 is TGTGCCAGCAGCATCTTGACAGGGAAGGCTGGAAACACCATATATTTT. V usage is TRBV5-5 and J usage is TRBJ1-3; 7 bases agree with TRBD1. The CDR3 length is 16 residues. Germline assignment: CDR1 SGHKS and CDR2 YYEKEE (reference sequence). J was trimmed by 2 bases and V by 4 bases; bases with no gene match: 9.

J is TRBJ1-5 and V is TRBV5-1; D unclear. In germline, CDR1 is SGHRS, CDR2 YFSETQ. CDR3 length equals 14 residues. V was trimmed by 6 bases and J by 4 bases, leaving 14 bases between them. The CDR3 loop is CASKPGEWNQPQHF. CDR3 in DNA: TGCGCCAGCAAGCCAGGAGAGTGGAATCAGCCCCAGCATTTT.

The chain couples TRBV7-2 to TRBJ2-7, with D possibly TRBD1 on 5 matching bases. The germline gives CDR1 SGHTA, CDR2 FQGNSA. Deletions cut 1 base from V and 2 bases from J, with 12 bases between. There are 15 residues in the CDR3. For the CDR3, the DNA is TGTGCCAGCAGCTTAGTGGGGCGCCGGACCTACGAGCAGTACTTC. Its protein product is CASSLVGRRTYEQYF.